This TCR beta chain stems from a study of T cells in Graves' hyperthyroidism and ophthalmopathy. Findings and caveats of the study: Stable hyperthyroidism was separated from ophthalmopathy by a model based on 13 V-J features.

This CDR3 spans 15 amino acids. Germline assignment: CDR1 MGHRA and CDR2 YSYEKL. J gave up 3 bases and V 4 bases, and 7 bases lay outside the gene matches. On this clonotype: Antigen: not known.

No progression to ophthalmopathy during 18 months of follow-up defined stable disease. With a duration under 2 months, the hyperthyroidism was newly diagnosed in patients aged 18 to 65. TCR beta CDR3 sequences were amplified from RNA transcripts. First-round RT-PCR of the TCR CDR3 relied on the HTBI primer set. TCRdb itself ran the multiplex PCR reads through MiXCR, one entry per CDR3 protein. Found here are around 350,000 distinct CDR3 sequences, roughly 19% of them singletons; the top ten hold 3.7%. The TCR sequence derives from a woman aged 18-35 years with Graves' hyperthyroidism. V and J are TRBV4-1 and TRBJ2-7; TRBD1 aligns across 9 bases. Sequencing was carried out using blood. The CDR3 DNA reads TGCGCCAGCAGCCCCCCGGGACAGGGATTCTACGAGCAGTACTTC. Its translation is CASSPPGQGFYEQYF.